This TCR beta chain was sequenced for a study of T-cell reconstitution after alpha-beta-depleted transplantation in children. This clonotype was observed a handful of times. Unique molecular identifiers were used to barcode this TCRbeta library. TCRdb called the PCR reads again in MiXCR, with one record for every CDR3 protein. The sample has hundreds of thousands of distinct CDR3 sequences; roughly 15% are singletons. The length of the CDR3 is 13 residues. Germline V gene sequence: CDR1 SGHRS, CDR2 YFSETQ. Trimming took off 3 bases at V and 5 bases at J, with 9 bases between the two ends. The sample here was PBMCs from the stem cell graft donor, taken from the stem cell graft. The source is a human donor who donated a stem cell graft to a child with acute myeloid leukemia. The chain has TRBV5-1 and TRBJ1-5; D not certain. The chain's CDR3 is CASSWTADQPQHF. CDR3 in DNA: TGCGCCAGCAGCTGGACCGCTGATCAGCCCCAGCATTTT.